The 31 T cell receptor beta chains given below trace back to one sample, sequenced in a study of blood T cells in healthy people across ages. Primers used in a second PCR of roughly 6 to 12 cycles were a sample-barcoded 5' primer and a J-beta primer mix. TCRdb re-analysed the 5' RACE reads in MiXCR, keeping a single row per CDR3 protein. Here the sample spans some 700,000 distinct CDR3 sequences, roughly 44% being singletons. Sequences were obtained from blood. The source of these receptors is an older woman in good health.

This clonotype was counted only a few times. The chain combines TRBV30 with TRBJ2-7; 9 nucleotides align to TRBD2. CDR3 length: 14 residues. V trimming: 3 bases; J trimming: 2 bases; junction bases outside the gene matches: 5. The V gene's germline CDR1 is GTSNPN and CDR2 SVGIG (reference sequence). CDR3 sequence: CAWRYSGGPYEQYF. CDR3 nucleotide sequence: TGTGCCTGGAGGTATAGCGGGGGTCCCTACGAGCAGTACTTC.

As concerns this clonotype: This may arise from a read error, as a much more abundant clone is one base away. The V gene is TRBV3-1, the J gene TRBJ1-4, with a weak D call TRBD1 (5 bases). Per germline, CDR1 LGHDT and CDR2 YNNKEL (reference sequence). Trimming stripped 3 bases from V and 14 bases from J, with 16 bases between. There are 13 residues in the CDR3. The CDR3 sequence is CASSQGDRRGLFF. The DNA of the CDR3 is TGTGCCAGCAGCCAGGGTGACCGGCGGGGGCTGTTTTTT.

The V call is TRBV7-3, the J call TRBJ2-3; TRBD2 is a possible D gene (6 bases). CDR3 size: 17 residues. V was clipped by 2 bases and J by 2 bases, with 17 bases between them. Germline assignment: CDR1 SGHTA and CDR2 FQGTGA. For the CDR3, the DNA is TGTGCCAGCAGCTTATACGTGTCGGCGGGGTTCACAGATACGCAGTATTTT. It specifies CASSLYVSAGFTDTQYF.

The CDR3 nucleotides are TGCAGTGCTAGAGATCGGCTAGCGGGATGGGGTAATGAGCAGTTCTTC. Protein: CSARDRLAGWGNEQFF. V is TRBV20-1 and J is TRBJ2-1; TRBD2 matches 9 bases. The germline CDR1 and CDR2 sequences are DFQATT and SNEGSKA (reference sequence). After removal of 0 bases from V and 7 bases from J, the junction contained 10 bases not matched to a gene. The CDR3 totals 16 residues.

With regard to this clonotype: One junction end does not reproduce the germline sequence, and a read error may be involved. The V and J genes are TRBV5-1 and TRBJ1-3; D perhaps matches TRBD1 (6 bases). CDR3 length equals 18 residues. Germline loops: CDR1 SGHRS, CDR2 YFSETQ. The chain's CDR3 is CASSLRGREESAGNTVYF. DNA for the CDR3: TGCGCCAGCAGCTTGAGGGGGAGGGAGGAATCGGCTGGAAACACCGTATATTTT.

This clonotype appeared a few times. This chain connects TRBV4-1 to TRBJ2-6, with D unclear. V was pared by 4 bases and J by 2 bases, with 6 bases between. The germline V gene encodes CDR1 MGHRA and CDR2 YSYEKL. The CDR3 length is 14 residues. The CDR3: CASSPLAGANVLTF. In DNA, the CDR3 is TGCGCCAGCAGCCCTTTGGCTGGGGCCAACGTCCTGACTTTC.

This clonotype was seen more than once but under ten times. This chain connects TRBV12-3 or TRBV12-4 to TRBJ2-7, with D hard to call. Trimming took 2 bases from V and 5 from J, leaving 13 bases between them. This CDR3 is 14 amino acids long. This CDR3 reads CASSLLGINDEQYF. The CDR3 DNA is TGTGCCAGCAGTTTACTGGGTATAAACGACGAGCAGTACTTC.

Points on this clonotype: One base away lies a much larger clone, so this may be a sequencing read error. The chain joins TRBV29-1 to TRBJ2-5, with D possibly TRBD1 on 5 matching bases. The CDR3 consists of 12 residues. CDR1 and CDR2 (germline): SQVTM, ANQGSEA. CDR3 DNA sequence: TGCAGGGTCGAAGGACATTTAGAGACCCAGTACTTC. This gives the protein CRVEGHLETQYF. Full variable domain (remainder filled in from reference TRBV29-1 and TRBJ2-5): SAVISQKPSRDICQRGTSLTIQCQVDSQVTMMFWYRQQPGQSLTLIATANQGSEATYESGFVIDKFPISRPNLTFSTLTVSNMSPEDSSIYLCRVEGHLETQYFGPGTRLLVL.

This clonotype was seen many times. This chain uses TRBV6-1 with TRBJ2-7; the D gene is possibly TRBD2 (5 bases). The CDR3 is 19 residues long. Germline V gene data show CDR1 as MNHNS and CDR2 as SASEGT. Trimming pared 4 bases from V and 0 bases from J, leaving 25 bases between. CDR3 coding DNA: TGTGCCAGCAGTGGGGAGAAACCCGGAGGAGTAGGTCCCTCCTACGAGCAGTACTTC. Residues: CASSGEKPGGVGPSYEQYF.

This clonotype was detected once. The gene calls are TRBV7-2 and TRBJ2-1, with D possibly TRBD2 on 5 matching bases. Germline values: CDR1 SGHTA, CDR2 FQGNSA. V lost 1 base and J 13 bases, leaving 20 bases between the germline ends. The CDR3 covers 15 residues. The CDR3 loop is CASSLGAPGFLGQFF. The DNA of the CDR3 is TGTGCCAGCAGCTTAGGGGCCCCGGGGTTTTTAGGTCAGTTCTTC.

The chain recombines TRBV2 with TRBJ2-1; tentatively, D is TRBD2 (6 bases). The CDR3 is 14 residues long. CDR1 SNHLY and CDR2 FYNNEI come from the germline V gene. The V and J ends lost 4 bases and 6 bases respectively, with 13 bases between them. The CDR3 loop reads CASSGVSGRNEQFF. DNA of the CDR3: TGTGCCAGCAGTGGAGTTAGCGGACGCAATGAGCAGTTCTTC.

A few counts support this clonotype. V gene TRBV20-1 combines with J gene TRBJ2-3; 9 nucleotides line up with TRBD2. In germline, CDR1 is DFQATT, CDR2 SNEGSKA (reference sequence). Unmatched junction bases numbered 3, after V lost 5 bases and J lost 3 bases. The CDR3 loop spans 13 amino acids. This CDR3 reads CSAPSGVTDTQYF. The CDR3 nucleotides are TGCAGTGCTCCTAGCGGGGTGACAGATACGCAGTATTTT.

In DNA, the CDR3 is TGTGCCAGCAGTTACGCACAGGGGGGCCCCTACGAGCAGTACTTC. Translated: CASSYAQGGPYEQYF. The chain couples TRBV6-5 to TRBJ2-7; 8 bases are a match to TRBD1. The CDR3 contains 15 residues. CDR1 is MNHEY and CDR2 is SVGAGI in the germline V gene. Germline trimming cut 2 bases from V and 2 bases from J; bases unmatched to any gene: 5.

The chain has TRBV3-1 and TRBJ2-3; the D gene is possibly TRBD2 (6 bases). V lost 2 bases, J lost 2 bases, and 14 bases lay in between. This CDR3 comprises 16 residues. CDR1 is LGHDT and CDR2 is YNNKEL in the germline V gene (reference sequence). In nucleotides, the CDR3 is TGTGCCAGCAGCCAATATCGGACTACCGACACAGATACGCAGTATTTT. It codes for CASSQYRTTDTDTQYF.

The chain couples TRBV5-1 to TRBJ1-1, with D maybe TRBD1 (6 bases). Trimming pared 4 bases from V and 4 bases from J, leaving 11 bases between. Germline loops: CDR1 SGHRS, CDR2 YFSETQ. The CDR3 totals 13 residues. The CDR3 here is CASSLTGPTEAFF. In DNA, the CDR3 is TGCGCCAGCAGCCTAACAGGGCCCACTGAAGCTTTCTTT.

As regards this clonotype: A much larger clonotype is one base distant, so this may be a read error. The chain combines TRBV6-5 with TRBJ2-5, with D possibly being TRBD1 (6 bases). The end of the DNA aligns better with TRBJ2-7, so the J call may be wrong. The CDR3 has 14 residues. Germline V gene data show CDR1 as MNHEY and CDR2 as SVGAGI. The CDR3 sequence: CASSSLGRGHEQYF. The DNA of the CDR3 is TGTGCCAGCAGTTCCCTTGGCAGGGGCCACGAGCAGTACTTC.

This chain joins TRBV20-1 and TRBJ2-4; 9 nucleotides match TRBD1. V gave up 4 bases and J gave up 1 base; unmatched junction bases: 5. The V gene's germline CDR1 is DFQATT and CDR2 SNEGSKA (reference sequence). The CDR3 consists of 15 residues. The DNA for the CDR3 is TGCAGTGCTACTACAGGGGGCGAGGCCAAAAACATTCAGTACTTC. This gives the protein CSATTGGEAKNIQYF.

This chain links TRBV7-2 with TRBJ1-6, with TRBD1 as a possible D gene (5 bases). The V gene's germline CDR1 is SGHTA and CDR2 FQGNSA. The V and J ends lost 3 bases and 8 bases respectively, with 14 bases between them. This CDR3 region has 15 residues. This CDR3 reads CASSLRQGGHSPLHF. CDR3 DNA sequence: TGTGCCAGCAGCTTGCGGCAGGGAGGGCATTCACCCCTCCACTTT. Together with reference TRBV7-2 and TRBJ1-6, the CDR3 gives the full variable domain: GAGVSQSPSNKVTEKGKDVELRCDPISGHTALYWYRQSLGQGLEFLIYFQGNSAPDKSGLPSDRFSAERTGGSVSTLTIQRTQQEDSAVYLCASSLRQGGHSPLHFGNGTRLTVT.

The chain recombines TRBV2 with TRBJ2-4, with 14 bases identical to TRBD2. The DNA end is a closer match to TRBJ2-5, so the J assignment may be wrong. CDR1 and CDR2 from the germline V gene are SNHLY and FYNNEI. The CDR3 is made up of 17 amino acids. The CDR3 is CASRRGTSGGEKETQYF. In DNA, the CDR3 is TGTGCCAGCAGGAGGGGGACTAGCGGGGGCGAAAAAGAGACCCAGTACTTC.

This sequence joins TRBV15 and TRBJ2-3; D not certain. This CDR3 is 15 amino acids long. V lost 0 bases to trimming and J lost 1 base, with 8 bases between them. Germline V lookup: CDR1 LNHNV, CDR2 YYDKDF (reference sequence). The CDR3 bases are TGTGCCACCAGCAGAGATTTAGGTGGCACAGATACGCAGTATTTT. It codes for CATSRDLGGTDTQYF.

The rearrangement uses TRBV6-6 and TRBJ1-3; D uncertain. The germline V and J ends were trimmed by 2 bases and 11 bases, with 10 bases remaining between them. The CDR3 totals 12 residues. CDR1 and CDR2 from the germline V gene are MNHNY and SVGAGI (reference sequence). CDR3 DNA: TGTGCCAGCAGTTACACCCATCACGCCATATATTTT. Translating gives CASSYTHHAIYF.

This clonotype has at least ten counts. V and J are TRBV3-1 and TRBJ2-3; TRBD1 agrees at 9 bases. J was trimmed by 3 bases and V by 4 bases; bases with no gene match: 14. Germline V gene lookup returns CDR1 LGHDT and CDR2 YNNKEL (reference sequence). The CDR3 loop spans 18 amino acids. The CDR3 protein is CASSLGAGTGIGTDTQYF. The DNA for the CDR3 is TGTGCCAGCAGCCTCGGAGCCGGGACAGGGATCGGTACAGATACGCAGTATTTT.

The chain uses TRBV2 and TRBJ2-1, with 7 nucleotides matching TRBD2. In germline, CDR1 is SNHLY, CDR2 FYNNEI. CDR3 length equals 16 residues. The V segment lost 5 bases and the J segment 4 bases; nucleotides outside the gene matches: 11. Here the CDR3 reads CASSYGLAEVYNEQFF. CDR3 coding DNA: TGTGCCAGCAGTTACGGGCTAGCGGAGGTATACAATGAGCAGTTCTTC.

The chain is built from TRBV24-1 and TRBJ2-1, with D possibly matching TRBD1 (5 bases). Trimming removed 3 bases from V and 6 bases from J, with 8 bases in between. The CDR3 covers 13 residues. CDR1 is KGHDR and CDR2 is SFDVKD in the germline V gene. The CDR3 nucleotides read TGTGCCACCAGTGATAGACAGATCAATGAGCAGTTCTTC. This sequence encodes CATSDRQINEQFF.

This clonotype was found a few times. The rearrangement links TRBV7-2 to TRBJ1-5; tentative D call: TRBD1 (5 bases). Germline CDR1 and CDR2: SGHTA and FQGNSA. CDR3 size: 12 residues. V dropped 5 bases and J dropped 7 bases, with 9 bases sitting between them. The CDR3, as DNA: TGTGCCAGCAGCAGGGGCTTGCAGCCCCAGCATTTT. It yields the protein CASSRGLQPQHF.

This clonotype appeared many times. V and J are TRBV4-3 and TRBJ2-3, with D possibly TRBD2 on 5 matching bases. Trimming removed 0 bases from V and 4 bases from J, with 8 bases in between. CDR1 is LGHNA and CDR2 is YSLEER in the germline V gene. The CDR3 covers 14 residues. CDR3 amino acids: CASSQEEGADTQYF. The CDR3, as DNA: TGCGCCAGCAGCCAAGAAGAGGGAGCAGATACGCAGTATTTT.

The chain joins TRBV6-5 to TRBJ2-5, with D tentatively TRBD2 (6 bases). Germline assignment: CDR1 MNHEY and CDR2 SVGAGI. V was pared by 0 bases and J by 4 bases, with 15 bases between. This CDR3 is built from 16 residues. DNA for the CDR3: TGTGCCAGCAGTTACTCGGGACGGGAGCATGGAGAGACCCAGTACTTC. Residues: CASSYSGREHGETQYF.

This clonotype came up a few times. In nucleotides, the CDR3 is TGTGCCAGCAGCACCGGGACTAGCGTCCACAATGAGCAGTTCTTC. This codes for CASSTGTSVHNEQFF. The genes are TRBV2 and TRBJ2-1; 10 bases agree with TRBD2. J was trimmed by 5 bases and V by 6 bases; bases with no gene match: 7. Germline V CDR1 and CDR2: SNHLY, FYNNEI. The CDR3 runs to 15 residues. The variable domain in full, with the rest retrieved from reference TRBV2 and TRBJ2-1, is EPEVTQTPSHQVTQMGQEVILRCVPISNHLYFYWYRQILGQKVEFLVSFYNNEISEKSEIFDDQFSVERPDGSNFTLKIRSTKLEDSAMYFCASSTGTSVHNEQFFGPGTRLTVL.

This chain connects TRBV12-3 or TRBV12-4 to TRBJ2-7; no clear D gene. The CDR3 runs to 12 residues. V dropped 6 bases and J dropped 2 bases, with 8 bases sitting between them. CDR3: CASSRMAYEQYF. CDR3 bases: TGTGCCAGCAGCCGGATGGCCTACGAGCAGTACTTC.

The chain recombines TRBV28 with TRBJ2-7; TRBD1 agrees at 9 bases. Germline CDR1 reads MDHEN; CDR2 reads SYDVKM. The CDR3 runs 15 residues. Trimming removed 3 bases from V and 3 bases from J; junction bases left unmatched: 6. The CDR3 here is CASSFLGTGIYEQYF. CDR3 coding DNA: TGTGCCAGCAGTTTTCTGGGGACAGGGATCTACGAGCAGTACTTC.

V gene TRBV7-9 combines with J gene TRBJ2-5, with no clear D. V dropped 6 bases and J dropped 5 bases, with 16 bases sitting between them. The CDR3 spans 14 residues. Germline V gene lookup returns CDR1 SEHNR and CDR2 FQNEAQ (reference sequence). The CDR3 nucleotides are TGTGCCAGCAGGTCACGGACGGGTTTGGAGACCCAGTACTTC. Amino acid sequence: CASRSRTGLETQYF.